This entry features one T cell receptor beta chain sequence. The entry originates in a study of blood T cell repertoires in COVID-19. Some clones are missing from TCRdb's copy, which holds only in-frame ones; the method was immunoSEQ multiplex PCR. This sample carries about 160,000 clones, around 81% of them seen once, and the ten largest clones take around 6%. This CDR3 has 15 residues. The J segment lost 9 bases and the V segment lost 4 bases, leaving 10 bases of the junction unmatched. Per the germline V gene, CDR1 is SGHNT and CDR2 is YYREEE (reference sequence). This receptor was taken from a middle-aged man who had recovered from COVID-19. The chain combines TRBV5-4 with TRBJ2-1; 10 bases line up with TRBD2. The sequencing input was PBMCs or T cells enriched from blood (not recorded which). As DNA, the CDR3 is TGTGCCAGCAGCCCTACTAGCGGGGCTCTCGCTGAGCAGTTCTTC. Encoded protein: CASSPTSGALAEQFF.